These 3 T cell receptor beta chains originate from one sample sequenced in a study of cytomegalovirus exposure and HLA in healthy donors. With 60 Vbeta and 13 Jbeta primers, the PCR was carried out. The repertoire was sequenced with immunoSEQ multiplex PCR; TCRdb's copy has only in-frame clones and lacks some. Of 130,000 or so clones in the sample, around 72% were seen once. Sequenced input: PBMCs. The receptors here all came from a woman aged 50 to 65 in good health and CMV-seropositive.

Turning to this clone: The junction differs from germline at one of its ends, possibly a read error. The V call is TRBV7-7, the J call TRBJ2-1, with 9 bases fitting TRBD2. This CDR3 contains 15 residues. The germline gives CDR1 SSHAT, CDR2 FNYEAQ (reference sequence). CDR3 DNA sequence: TGTGCTAGCAGCTACGGGACTAGCTCTCGAAATGAGCAGTTCTTC. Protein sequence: CASSYGTSSRNEQFF.

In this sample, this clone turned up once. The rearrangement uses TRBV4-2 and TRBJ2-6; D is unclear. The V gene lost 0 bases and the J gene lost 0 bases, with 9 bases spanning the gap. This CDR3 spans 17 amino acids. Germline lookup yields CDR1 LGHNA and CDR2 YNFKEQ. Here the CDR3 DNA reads TGTGCCAGCAGCCAAGACCAACTTAGCTCTGGGGCCAACGTCCTGACTTTC. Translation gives CASSQDQLSSGANVLTF.

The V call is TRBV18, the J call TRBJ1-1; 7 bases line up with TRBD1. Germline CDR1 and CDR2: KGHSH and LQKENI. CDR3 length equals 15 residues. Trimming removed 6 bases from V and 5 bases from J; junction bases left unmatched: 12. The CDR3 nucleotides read TGTGCCAGCTCCCCGATGACAGGGTTGGGTACTGAAGCTTTCTTT. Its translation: CASSPMTGLGTEAFF.